Listed below are T cell receptor beta chains from one sample, sequenced in a study of cytomegalovirus exposure and HLA in healthy donors. The method was immunoSEQ multiplex PCR; TCRdb's version includes in-frame clones alone and lacks a portion of them. The sample records approximately 75,000 clones, around 70% being singletons. Material: PBMCs. These receptors were obtained from a man aged 40-55 years in good health and CMV-seropositive. The CDR3 runs from the conserved cysteine through the conserved F or W. A D gene is named only where the DNA matches it firmly. Not every row has a clone size; where given, it reads once, few, many or a size class.

- TRBJ1-2 TRBV6-4 - TGTGCCAGCAGCGCACAGCCGGGAACCGGGGGTTATGGCTACACCTTC CASSAQPGTGGYGYTF
- TRBJ2-4 TRBV21-1 - TGTGCCAGCAGCAAGCGGGGTTTCTTAGCCAAAAACATTCAGTACTTC CASSKRGFLAKNIQYF
TRBD1 TRBJ2-7 TRBV27 - TGTGCCAGCAGTCCTTTAGGACAGGGTGAAGGCGAGCAGTACTTC CASSPLGQGEGEQYF
TRBD2 TRBJ2-2 TRBV5-1 few TGCGCCAGCAGCTGGGGGGGATCCGGGGAGCTGTTTTTT CASSWGGSGELFF
- TRBJ1-2 TRBV6-1 - TGTGCCAGCAGCGACTTGCGGGGCTACACCTTC CASSDLRGYTF
TRBD1 TRBJ1-4 TRBV11-1 - TGTGCCAGCAGCACCCGACAGGGTGATGAAAAACTGTTTTTT CASSTRQGDEKLFF
TRBD2 TRBJ2-1 TRBV2 - TGTGCCAGCAGTGGTAGCGGGGGGGGTGTTGAGCAGTTCTTC CASSGSGGGVEQFF
- TRBJ2-5 TRBV5-1 - TGCGCCAGCAGCTTGGCCGGGAGACAAGAGACCCAGTACTTC CASSLAGRQETQYF
- TRBJ1-1 TRBV9 - TGTGCCAGCAGCGTAAGGGGGGGTACTGAAGCTTTCTTT CASSVRGGTEAFF
TRBD1 TRBJ2-3 TRBV5-6 - TGTGCCAGCAGCTTGGCCGACAGGGCAGATACGCAGTATTTT CASSLADRADTQYF
- TRBJ1-2 TRBV19 - TGTGCCAGTAGTGACACCAGCTATGGCTACACCTTC CASSDTSYGYTF
- TRBJ2-3 TRBV7-9 - TGTGCCAGCAGCTTGACAGGTATCAGCACAGATACGCAGTATTTT CASSLTGISTDTQYF
- TRBJ2-3 TRBV21-1 - TGTGCCAGCAGCAAAGCCAAGGGGAGGAGGAGGACAGATACGCAGTATTTT CASSKAKGRRRTDTQYF
TRBD1 TRBJ1-4 TRBV4-3 - TGCGCCAGCAGCCAAGACCTCCAGGGGGCTAGCATTGATGAAAAACTGTTTTTT CASSQDLQGASIDEKLFF
TRBD1 TRBJ1-2 TRBV5-1 - TGCGCCAGCAGCTTCCTTTCGACAGGGGACAACTATGGCTACACCTTC CASSFLSTGDNYGYTF
TRBD1 TRBJ1-3 TRBV6-5 - TGTGCCAGCAGGCAACAGGGGTTCGCTGGAAACACCATATATTTT CASRQQGFAGNTIYF
- TRBJ1-1 TRBV6-1 - TGTGCCAGCAGTGAAGCTTGGAGAGCTTTCTTT CASSEAWRAFF
- TRBJ2-7 TRBV10-1 few TGCGCCAGCAGTCGGGGAACAGCCGAGCAGTACTTC CASSRGTAEQYF
- TRBJ2-5 TRBV5-1 - TGCGCCAGCAGCTTGGTCAGGACAGCTCAAGAGACCCAGTACTTC CASSLVRTAQETQYF
TRBD1 TRBJ1-6 TRBV19 - TGTGCCAGTAGTAGGACAGGGGATAATTCACCCCTCCACTTT CASSRTGDNSPLHF
TRBD1 TRBJ2-7 TRBV7-2 - TGTGCCAGCAGCTTGGGGGACAGTACTACGAGGCAGTACTTC CASSLGDSTTRQYF
TRBD1 TRBJ1-5 TRBV9 once TGTGCCAGCAGCGCGGGACAGAGTAGCAATCAGCCCCAGCATTTT CASSAGQSSNQPQHF
TRBD2 TRBJ2-7 TRBV7-8 - TGTGCCAGCAGCTTAGAGGCGGGGGTCGCCGAGCAGTACTTC CASSLEAGVAEQYF
TRBD2 TRBJ2-2 TRBV7-2 - TGTGCCAGCAGCTTAAGGTCTAGCGGGGGGGCCGGGGAGCTGTTTTTT CASSLRSSGGAGELFF
- TRBJ1-1 TRBV9 - TGTGCCAGCAGCTCGCGGGGGGATGGTTACACTGAAGCTTTCTTT CASSSRGDGYTEAFF
TRBD1 TRBJ2-2 TRBV7-9 few TGTGCCAGCAGCTCTTTCAGGGGGCGCGACACCGGGGAGCTGTTTTTT CASSSFRGRDTGELFF
TRBD1 TRBJ2-2 TRBV15 - TGTGCCACCAGCAGCGACAGGGATGTCGGGGAGCTGTTTTTT CATSSDRDVGELFF
TRBD1 TRBJ1-4 TRBV9 - TGTGCCAGCAGCAAGGGACAGGGAGGTGAAAAACTGTTTTTT CASSKGQGGEKLFF
TRBD2 TRBJ2-1 TRBV10-3 - TGTGCCATCAGTGAGTCGAATGGGGGGGCCTACAATGAGCAGTTCTTC CAISESNGGAYNEQFF
TRBD1 TRBJ1-4 TRBV18 - TGTGCCAGCTCAAAACAGGGGGCAACTAATGAAAAACTGTTTTTT CASSKQGATNEKLFF
TRBD2 TRBJ2-3 TRBV5-6 - TGTGCCAGCAGCTTGGAGCTAGCGGGGGGTGGCACAGATACGCAGTATTTT CASSLELAGGGTDTQYF
- TRBJ1-2 TRBV19 few TGTGCCAGTACGGGAGATGGGACTAACTATGGCTACACCTTC CASTGDGTNYGYTF
TRBD2 TRBJ2-7 TRBV4-2 - TGTGCCAGCAGCCAACGACTAGCGGGGGGTTACGAGCAGTACTTC CASSQRLAGGYEQYF
- TRBJ2-3 TRBV7-2 - TGTGCCAGCAGCTTATCAGTCACAGATACGCAGTATTTT CASSLSVTDTQYF
TRBD1 TRBJ1-4 TRBV6-1 - TGTGCCAGCAGTTCCCAACAGGGGGGTGGTGAAAAACTGTTTTTT CASSSQQGGGEKLFF
- TRBJ1-3 TRBV5-4 - TGTGCCAGCAGCCCCCCAGGGGACGGAAACACCATATATTTT CASSPPGDGNTIYF
- TRBJ1-4 TRBV4-1 - TGCGCCAGCACCCGGGAAGGCACGGATTATGAAAAACTGTTTTTT CASTREGTDYEKLFF
- TRBJ2-1 TRBV9 - TGTGCCAGCAGCTCAATAGACAGCGCAAGTTACAATGAGCAGTTCTTC CASSSIDSASYNEQFF
- TRBJ2-7 TRBV6-5 - TGTGCCAGCAGTTACTCGAGCAGCGGGCTCTACGAGCAGTACTTC CASSYSSSGLYEQYF
TRBD1 TRBJ1-4 TRBV11-2 - TGTGCCAGCAGCCCGATACAGGGGTCGAATGAAAAACTGTTTTTT CASSPIQGSNEKLFF
- TRBJ1-3 TRBV7-2 - TGTGCCAGCAGCTTACCAGCTGGAAACACCATATATTTT CASSLPAGNTIYF
- TRBJ2-1 TRBV28 - TGTGCCAGCTCCCTCAATGAGCAGTTCTTC CASSLNEQFF
- TRBJ2-3 TRBV2 - TGTGCCAGCGTCAAACCCAGGGAAATCACAGATACGCAGTATTTT CASVKPREITDTQYF
TRBD2 TRBJ2-5 TRBV5-4 - TGTGCCAGCAGCTTGGGAGGAGCGGGGGGCCAAGAGACCCAGTACTTC CASSLGGAGGQETQYF
TRBD2 TRBJ2-1 TRBV2 few TGTGCCAGCAGTGAGAGACTAGCGCGGACCAATGAGCAGTTCTTC CASSERLARTNEQFF
- TRBJ1-1 TRBV11-2 - TGTGCCAGCAGCCCGGACAGAAGAGAAGCTTTCTTT CASSPDRREAFF
- TRBJ1-2 TRBV6-1 - TGTGCCAGCGGGGGGGTTTACGAGGGCCAGTCTAGAGGCACCTTC CASGGVYEGQSRGTF
TRBD2 TRBJ2-3 TRBV7-9 - TGTGCCAGCAGCTTAAAGCGGGGGGGGACAGATACGCAGTATTTT CASSLKRGGTDTQYF
- TRBJ1-5 TRBV28 - TGTGCCAGCAGTTCCCCCCGGAGGACAGAAAATCAGCCCCAGCATTTT CASSSPRRTENQPQHF
- TRBJ2-7 TRBV19 - TGTGCCAGTAGCTCAGCGGGTATTGACGAGCAGTACTTC CASSSAGIDEQYF
TRBD1 TRBJ1-1 TRBV2 - TGTGCCAGCAGTGTCGACAGGGGGAACGCTGAAGCTTTCTTT CASSVDRGNAEAFF
- TRBJ2-7 TRBV4-2 - TGTGCCAGCAGCCAAGCGACGGGGGACGAGCAGTACTTC CASSQATGDEQYF
- TRBJ1-4 TRBV2 once TGTGCCAGCAGGCTCGCCGGGACTAATGAAAAACTGTTTTTT CASRLAGTNEKLFF
- TRBJ2-1 TRBV4-3 - TGCGCCAGCAGCCAAGACCCGGGACAAGCAGGCACTGAGCAGTTCTTC CASSQDPGQAGTEQFF
- TRBJ2-7 TRBV14 - TGTGCCAGCAGCCAGGCGAACTACGAGCAGTACTTC CASSQANYEQYF
- TRBJ2-5 TRBV28 - TGTGCCAGCAGTACTTACCGTTCTAGATCAGAGACCCAGTACTTC CASSTYRSRSETQYF
- TRBJ1-1 TRBV2 - TGTGCCAGCAGGGGGACTGACACTGAAGCTTTCTTT CASRGTDTEAFF
TRBD1 TRBJ2-2 TRBV7-9 few TGTGCCAGCAGCGAGGACAGGACCACTTACGCGAACACCGGGGAGCTGTTTTTT CASSEDRTTYANTGELFF
TRBD1 TRBJ1-5 TRBV19 - TGTGCCAGTAGTCCTGGGGACAGGGGGTTCAATCAGCCCCAGCATTTT CASSPGDRGFNQPQHF
- TRBJ1-1 TRBV11-3 few TGTGCCAGCAGCTTTGGGACATCCGTGAACACTGAAGCTTTCTTT CASSFGTSVNTEAFF